The 27 T cell receptor beta chains below come from one sample, sequenced in a study of blood T cell repertoires in COVID-19. TCRdb's table, derived via immunoSEQ multiplex PCR, lists solely in-frame clones and lacks some. The sample includes about 56,000 clones, less than 90% of them seen just once. Sequencing was carried out using peripheral blood. The receptors originated from a woman of 80 years or more with acute or convalescent COVID-19.

The chain joins TRBV9 to TRBJ2-2; 9 bases fit TRBD2. V trimming: 0 bases; J trimming: 2 bases; junction bases outside the gene matches: 5. Germline lookup yields CDR1 SGDLS and CDR2 YYNGEE. CDR3 length: 17 amino acids. The CDR3 region is CASSVGGGADNTGELFF. DNA of the CDR3: TGTGCCAGCAGCGTAGGCGGGGGGGCAGACAACACCGGGGAGCTGTTTTTT.

V is TRBV6-1 and J is TRBJ1-2, with 7 bases fitting TRBD1. V shed 1 base and J 6 bases; nucleotides not matched to a gene: 8. The CDR3 has 15 residues. Germline V gene data show CDR1 as MNHNS and CDR2 as SASEGT. The chain's CDR3 is CASSEEAAGGNGYTF. As DNA, the CDR3 is TGTGCCAGCAGTGAAGAGGCCGCAGGGGGAAATGGCTACACCTTC.

The chain is built from TRBV6-6 and TRBJ1-6; D perhaps matches TRBD1 (5 bases). Germline V gives CDR1 MNHNY, CDR2 SVGAGI (reference sequence). The length of the CDR3 is 14 residues. Trimming took 7 bases from V and 7 from J, leaving 14 bases between them. The DNA for the CDR3 is TGTGCCAGCACCATACAGGTTCTAAATTCACCCCTCCACTTT. Protein product: CASTIQVLNSPLHF.

V gene TRBV19 combines with J gene TRBJ2-3; 15 bases match TRBD2. With V trimmed by 10 bases and J by 0 bases, 8 bases remained unmatched. In germline, CDR1 is LNHDA, CDR2 SQIVND (reference sequence). The CDR3 totals 17 residues. The CDR3 loop is CATRTSGGEGSTDTQYF. In DNA form, the CDR3 reads TGTGCCACACGGACTAGCGGGGGGGAAGGGAGCACAGATACGCAGTATTTT.

This chain connects TRBV30 to TRBJ1-2; TRBD1 agrees at 7 bases. The trim removed 7 bases at V and 5 bases at J, leaving 10 bases unmatched. CDR1 is GTSNPN and CDR2 is SVGIG in the germline V gene (reference sequence). The CDR3 covers 13 residues. The CDR3 sequence is CAFQSGTEYGYTF. The DNA of the CDR3 is TGTGCCTTCCAGTCTGGGACAGAATATGGCTACACCTTC.

The chain recombines TRBV7-9 with TRBJ2-5; tentative D call: TRBD1 (7 bases). The CDR3 is 13 amino acids. The V gene's germline CDR1 is SEHNR and CDR2 FQNEAQ (reference sequence). V was clipped by 7 bases and J by 2 bases, with 11 bases between them. The CDR3 nucleotides read TGTGCCAGCACCGCGGGACAGCAAGAGACCCAGTACTTC. It specifies CASTAGQQETQYF.

This clone was picked up a small number of times. The chain has TRBV7-3 and TRBJ2-1; 9 nucleotides line up with TRBD1. Trimming took 8 bases from V and 6 from J; bases not matched to a gene: 8. From germline, CDR1 is SGHTA and CDR2 FQGTGA. The CDR3 is 14 amino acids. CDR3 nucleotides: TGTGCCAGCGCCTCGGGGACAGGGAGCAATGAGCAGTTCTTC. The encoded protein is CASASGTGSNEQFF.

The chain carries TRBV2 and TRBJ1-5, with 9 nucleotides matching TRBD1. The CDR3 loop spans 15 amino acids. The junction had 6 bases not matched to a gene; V was cut back by 4 bases and J by 5 bases. The germline CDR1 and CDR2 sequences are SNHLY and FYNNEI. In DNA form, the CDR3 reads TGTGCCAGCAGTGGGCCAACAGGGGGCGATCAGCCCCAGCATTTT. Translating gives CASSGPTGGDQPQHF.

The chain carries TRBV6-5 and TRBJ2-5; D is possibly TRBD1 (6 bases). Between the trimmed V and J ends, which lost 5 bases and 2 bases, there was a span of 15 bases. The CDR3 contains 15 residues. Germline V gives CDR1 MNHEY, CDR2 SVGAGI. CDR3 sequence reads: CASSPQGWTQETQYF. DNA of the CDR3: TGTGCCAGCAGTCCACAGGGTTGGACTCAAGAGACCCAGTACTTC.

The chain employs TRBV7-9 and TRBJ1-4, with D possibly being TRBD1 (6 bases). From germline, CDR1 is SEHNR and CDR2 FQNEAQ (reference sequence). The CDR3 contains 15 residues. The V and J ends lost 6 bases and 4 bases respectively, with 15 bases between them. The CDR3, as DNA: TGTGCCAGCAGTAGGGACAATCGGGGTAATGAAAAACTGTTTTTT. Translating it yields CASSRDNRGNEKLFF. The entire variable domain, with the rest obtained from reference TRBV7-9 and TRBJ1-4, is as follows: DTGVSQNPRHKITKRGQNVTFRCDPISEHNRLYWYRQTLGQGPEFLTYFQNEAQLEKSRLLSDRFSAERPKGSFSTLEIQRTEQGDSAMYLCASSRDNRGNEKLFFGSGTQLSVL.

The rearrangement links TRBV4-2 to TRBJ2-7; no reliable D call. V was cut by 1 base and J by 2 bases, with 9 bases left in between. There are 14 residues in the CDR3. Germline values: CDR1 LGHNA, CDR2 YNFKEQ. In nucleotides, the CDR3 is TGTGCCAGCAGCCAAGCCGTCGGTACCTACGAGCAGTACTTC. Encoded protein: CASSQAVGTYEQYF.

V usage is TRBV19 and J usage is TRBJ2-1, with 12 bases lining up with TRBD2. The CDR3 is 15 residues long. Trimming removed 9 bases from V and 3 bases from J; junction bases left unmatched: 6. Looked up from germline, CDR1 is LNHDA and CDR2 is SQIVND (reference sequence). The CDR3: CASTTSGGLYNEQFF. CDR3 DNA: TGTGCCAGCACGACTAGCGGGGGCCTCTACAATGAGCAGTTCTTC.

The J gene is TRBJ1-2, the V gene TRBV14, with 8 bases matching TRBD1. The length of the CDR3 is 21 residues. Germline V gene lookup returns CDR1 SGHDN and CDR2 FVKESK. V was pared by 3 bases and J by 1 base, with 22 bases of the junction left unmatched. The CDR3 spells CASSQNWVVGTGRFINYGYTF. For the CDR3, the DNA is TGTGCCAGCAGCCAGAATTGGGTCGTGGGGACAGGACGCTTTATTAACTATGGCTACACCTTC.

The V and J genes are TRBV3-1 (or the pseudogene TRBV3-2) and TRBJ1-1; 11 nucleotides match TRBD1. The CDR3 loop spans 15 amino acids. The V segment lost 4 bases and the J segment 4 bases; nucleotides outside the gene matches: 5. The germline V gene has CDR1 LGHDT and CDR2 YNNKEL (reference sequence). Here the CDR3 reads CASSLGQGAGTEAFF. For the CDR3, the DNA is TGTGCCAGCAGCCTTGGACAGGGGGCGGGCACTGAAGCTTTCTTT.

This clone appeared a single time. The chain couples TRBV10-3 to TRBJ2-3; TRBD2 is a possible D gene (6 bases). The CDR3 spans 14 residues. V lost 10 bases and J lost 1, with 15 bases in between. Germline V gives CDR1 ENHRY, CDR2 SYGVKD. The CDR3 spells CATESGERTDTQYF. The CDR3 DNA reads TGTGCCACCGAGTCGGGGGAACGCACAGATACGCAGTATTTT.

This sequence joins TRBV5-6 and TRBJ1-5, with TRBD1 as a possible D gene (6 bases). V was cut by 4 bases and J by 3 bases, with 14 bases left in between. The CDR3 is 15 residues long. Germline V gives CDR1 SGHDT, CDR2 YYEEEE. CDR3 nucleotides: TGTGCCAGCAGCAATTGGGACATACTCAATCAGCCCCAGCATTTT. Its protein product is CASSNWDILNQPQHF.

The gene calls are TRBV3-1 (or the pseudogene TRBV3-2) and TRBJ1-1; no firm D call. Germline V gene sequence: CDR1 LGHDT, CDR2 YNNKEL (reference sequence). The CDR3 has 13 amino acids. Trimming pared 0 bases from V and 4 bases from J, leaving 6 bases between. The CDR3: CASSQEQATEAFF. In DNA, the CDR3 is TGTGCCAGCAGCCAAGAGCAGGCCACTGAAGCTTTCTTT.

This clone showed up just once. The rearrangement joins TRBV30 to TRBJ1-1; tentative D call: TRBD1 (5 bases). The CDR3 spans 14 residues. V gave up 4 bases and J gave up 3 bases, with 15 bases separating them. The germline gives CDR1 GTSNPN, CDR2 SVGIG (reference sequence). The CDR3 here is CAWNQRGRDTEAFF. CDR3 bases: TGTGCCTGGAATCAAAGAGGCAGGGACACTGAAGCTTTCTTT.

V and J are TRBV5-4 and TRBJ1-1, with 9 bases lining up with TRBD1. Germline-derived CDR1 and CDR2 are SGHNT and YYREEE (reference sequence). Trimming at V came to 1 base and at J to 0 bases, leaving 4 bases not matched to a gene. The CDR3 covers 16 residues. The CDR3 protein is CASSLFGQGLNTEAFF. CDR3 sequence (DNA): TGTGCCAGCAGCTTGTTCGGACAGGGGTTGAACACTGAAGCTTTCTTT.

This clone was counted a single time. This chain connects TRBV29-1 to TRBJ1-2, with 7 bases identical to TRBD1. The V and J ends lost 5 bases and 2 bases, in that order; junction bases with no gene match: 8. This CDR3 comprises 14 residues. Germline CDR1 SQVTM, CDR2 ANQGSEA. CDR3 nucleotide sequence: TGCAGCGTTACGGGGACAGAGCGAAACTATGGCTACACCTTC. Residues: CSVTGTERNYGYTF.

This chain connects TRBV24-1 to TRBJ2-3, with D possibly being TRBD1 (5 bases). The V and J ends lost 4 bases and 4 bases respectively, with 17 bases between them. This CDR3 has 16 residues. Germline V lookup: CDR1 KGHDR, CDR2 SFDVKD. CDR3 region: CATSDPRQGSADTQYF. The CDR3 DNA reads as TGTGCCACCAGTGACCCCCGGCAGGGTTCGGCAGATACGCAGTATTTT.

The chain employs TRBV7-9 and TRBJ2-5; D is undetermined. The CDR3 covers 11 residues. V was pared by 7 bases and J by 4 bases, with 7 bases between. CDR1 and CDR2 from the germline V gene are SEHNR and FQNEAQ (reference sequence). This chain's CDR3 is CASTRLETQYF. The CDR3 DNA sequence: TGTGCCAGCACCCGGTTAGAGACCCAGTACTTC.

The chain carries TRBV10-2 and TRBJ2-7; a weak D match, TRBD2 (6 bases). The CDR3 sequence is 17 residues long. Trimming removed 2 bases from V and 0 bases from J, with 17 bases in between. Germline assignment: CDR1 WSHSY and CDR2 SAAADI. The CDR3 spells CASSETSRRGNSYEQYF. CDR3 DNA sequence: TGCGCCAGCAGTGAGACGAGCAGGCGGGGAAACTCCTACGAGCAGTACTTC.

CDR3 DNA: TGCGCCAATATAGACGCGACAGAGTCTGGAAACACCATATATTTT. This codes for CANIDATESGNTIYF. The genes are TRBV10-1 and TRBJ1-3; TRBD1 is a possible D gene (5 bases). Germline assignment: CDR1 WNHNN and CDR2 SYGVQD (reference sequence). The V and J ends lost 10 bases and 1 base respectively, with 17 bases between them. This CDR3 is built from 15 residues.

In DNA, the CDR3 is TGTGCCAGCAGTCTCCACCCCGGGACAGGGTTCTACGAGCAGTACTTC. Translated: CASSLHPGTGFYEQYF. The chain joins TRBV28 to TRBJ2-7; the match to TRBD1 covers 9 bases. This CDR3 spans 16 amino acids. Looked up from germline, CDR1 is MDHEN and CDR2 is SYDVKM. After removal of 5 bases from V and 3 bases from J, the junction contained 11 bases not matched to a gene.

The chain combines TRBV30 with TRBJ2-6, with D uncertain. Germline-derived CDR1 and CDR2 are GTSNPN and SVGIG (reference sequence). With 4 bases removed from V and 2 bases from J, the gap between germline ends came to 6 bases. The CDR3 loop spans 13 amino acids. The CDR3 DNA reads as TGTGCCTGGACCCGTCCTGGGGCCAACGTCCTGACTTTC. The encoded protein is CAWTRPGANVLTF.

This clone was seen a single time. The chain uses TRBV5-4 and TRBJ2-2, with D hard to call. Germline lookup yields CDR1 SGHNT and CDR2 YYREEE (reference sequence). CDR3 size: 17 residues. V was shortened by 0 bases and J by 9 bases, with 21 bases between the two germline ends. The CDR3 sequence is CASSLGSAVALHRELFF. CDR3 nucleotide sequence: TGTGCCAGCAGCTTGGGATCGGCGGTGGCCCTCCACCGGGAGCTGTTTTTT.